The T cell receptor (beta chain) under discussion was sequenced for a study of OX40 agonist ivuxolimab in advanced cancers. Study background: Melanoma, hepatocellular carcinoma, head and neck or renal cell cancer occurred in dose-escalation patients. 40% to 50% of patients had received prior checkpoint inhibitor therapy.

Individuals having autoimmune disease history or systemic immunosuppression were not enrolled. The CDR3 is 14 residues long. The germline V gene has CDR1 SGHDT and CDR2 YYEEEE. The V gene end was trimmed by 4 bases and the J gene end by 6 bases; junction bases not matched to a gene: 10. Some clones are missing from TCRdb's copy, which holds only in-frame ones; the method was immunoSEQ multiplex PCR. The profile covers under 20,000 clones, with about four fifths appearing a single time and approximately 14% taken by the ten largest. The chain is built from TRBV5-6 and TRBJ2-7, with TRBD1 matching over 7 bases. The receptor was derived from an adult with an advanced solid tumor such as melanoma, head and neck, liver or kidney cancer. The material was CD4+ or CD8+ T cells sorted from blood, obtained in a trial of the OX40 agonist ivuxolimab. The CDR3 reads CASSPGQPSFEQYF. The DNA of the CDR3 is TGTGCCAGCAGCCCGGGACAGCCCTCTTTCGAGCAGTACTTC.